The entry that follows covers one TCR beta chain sequence. Its antigen is not known. Trimming took off 7 bases at V and 6 bases at J, with 18 bases between the two ends. The CDR3 sequence is 14 residues long. The V gene's germline CDR1 is MNHEY and CDR2 SVGAGI. These data are taken from a study of T cell responses to AZD1222 COVID-19 vaccine. Study-wide results and caveats: Researchers took repertoire samples only after the peak T cell response had come.

The data were produced by immunoSEQ multiplex PCR, yet TCRdb's version contains in-frame clones alone and is incomplete. The sample has approximately 170,000 clones, 94% seen once; the top ten hold roughly 4.6%. Sequenced material: peripheral blood, taken 28 days after the second AZD1222 dose. The TCR sequence derives from an adult who received the AZD1222 COVID-19 vaccine. The chain has TRBV6-5 and TRBJ1-2, with D perhaps TRBD1 (5 bases). The CDR3 protein is CASKQDKPSHGYTF. The DNA for the CDR3 is TGTGCCAGCAAACAGGACAAACCCTCCCATGGCTACACCTTC.